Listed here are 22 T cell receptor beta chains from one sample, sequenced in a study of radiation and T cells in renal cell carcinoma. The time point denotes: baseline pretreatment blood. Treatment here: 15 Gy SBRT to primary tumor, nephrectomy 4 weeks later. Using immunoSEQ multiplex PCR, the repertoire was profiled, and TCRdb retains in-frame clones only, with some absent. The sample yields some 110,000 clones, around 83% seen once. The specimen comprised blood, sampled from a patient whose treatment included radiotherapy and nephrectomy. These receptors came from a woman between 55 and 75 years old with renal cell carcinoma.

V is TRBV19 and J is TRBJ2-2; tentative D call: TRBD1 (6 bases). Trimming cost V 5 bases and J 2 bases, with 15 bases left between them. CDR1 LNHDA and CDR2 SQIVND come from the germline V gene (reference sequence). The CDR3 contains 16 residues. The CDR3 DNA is TGTGCCAGTAGTCCCAACCCAGGGGTCAACACCGGGGAGCTGTTTTTT. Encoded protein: CASSPNPGVNTGELFF.

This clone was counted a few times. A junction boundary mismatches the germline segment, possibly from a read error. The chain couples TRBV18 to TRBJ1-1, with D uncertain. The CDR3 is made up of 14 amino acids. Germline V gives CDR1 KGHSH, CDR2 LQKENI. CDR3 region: CASSPQHSDTEAFF. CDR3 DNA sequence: TGTGCCAGCTCCCCACAGCATTCGGACACTGAAGCTTTCTTT.

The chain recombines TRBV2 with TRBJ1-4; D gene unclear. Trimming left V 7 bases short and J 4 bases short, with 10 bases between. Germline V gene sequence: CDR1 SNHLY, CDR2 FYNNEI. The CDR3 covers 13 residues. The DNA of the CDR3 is TGTGCCAGCATGATAGCTTTTAATGAAAAACTGTTTTTT. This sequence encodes CASMIAFNEKLFF.

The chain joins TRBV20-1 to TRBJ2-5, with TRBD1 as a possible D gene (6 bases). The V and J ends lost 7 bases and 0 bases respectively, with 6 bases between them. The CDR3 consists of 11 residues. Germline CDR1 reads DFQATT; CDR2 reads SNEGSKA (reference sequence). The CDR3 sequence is CSGQDQETQYF. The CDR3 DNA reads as TGCAGTGGACAGGACCAAGAGACCCAGTACTTC.

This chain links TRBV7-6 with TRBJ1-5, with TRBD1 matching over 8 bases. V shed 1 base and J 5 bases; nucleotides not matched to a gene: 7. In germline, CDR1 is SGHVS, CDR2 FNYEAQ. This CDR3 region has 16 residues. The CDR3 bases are TGTGCCAGCAGCTTAGGTGGGCAGGGGGCGGATCAGCCCCAGCATTTT. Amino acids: CASSLGGQGADQPQHF.

The CDR3 DNA sequence: TGTGCCAGCGCTTTAATGGTCCCGGGGGCCAACGTCCTGACTTTC. Its translation is CASALMVPGANVLTF. The chain uses TRBV5-6 and TRBJ2-6; D is unresolved. Trimming stripped 7 bases from V and 4 bases from J, with 15 bases between. The CDR3 extends over 15 amino acids. CDR1 and CDR2 from the germline V gene are SGHDT and YYEEEE.

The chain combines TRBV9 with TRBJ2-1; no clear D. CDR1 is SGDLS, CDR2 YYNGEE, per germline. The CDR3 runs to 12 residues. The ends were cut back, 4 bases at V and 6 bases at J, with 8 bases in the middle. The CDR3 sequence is CASSPIVNEQFF. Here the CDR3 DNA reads TGTGCCAGCAGCCCAATAGTCAATGAGCAGTTCTTC. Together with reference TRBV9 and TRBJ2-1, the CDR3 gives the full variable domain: DSGVTQTPKHLITATGQRVTLRCSPRSGDLSVYWYQQSLDQGLQFLIQYYNGEERAKGNILERFSAQQFPDLHSELNLSSLELGDSALYFCASSPIVNEQFFGPGTRLTVL.

DNA of the CDR3: TGTGCCAGCAGCCGAGGATACGCCACAGGGGAGACCCAGTACTTC. Protein: CASSRGYATGETQYF. The chain recombines TRBV11-3 with TRBJ2-5, with D maybe TRBD1 (6 bases). Germline assignment: CDR1 SGHNT and CDR2 YENEEA. V shed 5 bases and J shed 5 bases, with 18 bases lying between them. The length of the CDR3 is 15 residues.

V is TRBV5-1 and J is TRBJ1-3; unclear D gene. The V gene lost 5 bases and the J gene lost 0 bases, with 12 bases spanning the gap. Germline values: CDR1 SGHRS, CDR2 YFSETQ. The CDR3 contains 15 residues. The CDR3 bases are TGCGCCAGCAGACCGGACGGAGTCTCTGGAAACACCATATATTTT. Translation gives CASRPDGVSGNTIYF.

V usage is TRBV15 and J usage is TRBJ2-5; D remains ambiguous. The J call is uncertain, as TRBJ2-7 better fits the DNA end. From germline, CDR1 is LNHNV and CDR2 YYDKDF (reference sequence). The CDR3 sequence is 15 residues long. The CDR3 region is CATSRSPNDGYEQYF. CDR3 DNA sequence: TGTGCCACCAGCAGATCACCGAATGACGGCTACGAGCAGTACTTC.

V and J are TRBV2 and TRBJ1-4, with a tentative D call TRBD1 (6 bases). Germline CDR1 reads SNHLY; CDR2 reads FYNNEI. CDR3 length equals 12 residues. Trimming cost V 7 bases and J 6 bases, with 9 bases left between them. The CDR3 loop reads CASTGGDEKLFF. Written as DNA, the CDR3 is TGTGCCAGCACGGGGGGCGATGAAAAACTGTTTTTT.

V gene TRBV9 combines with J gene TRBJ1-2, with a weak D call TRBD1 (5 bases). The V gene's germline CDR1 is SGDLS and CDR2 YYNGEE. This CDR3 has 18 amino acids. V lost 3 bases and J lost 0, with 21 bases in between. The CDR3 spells CASSAYTSQTETNYGYTF. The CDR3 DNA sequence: TGTGCCAGCAGCGCCTATACGAGCCAGACAGAAACTAACTATGGCTACACCTTC.

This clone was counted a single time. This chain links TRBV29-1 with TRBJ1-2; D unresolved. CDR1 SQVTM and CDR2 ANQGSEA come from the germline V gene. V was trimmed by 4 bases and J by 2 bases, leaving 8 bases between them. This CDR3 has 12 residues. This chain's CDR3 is CSVVRRNYGYTF. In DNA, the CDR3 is TGCAGCGTTGTTAGGAGGAACTATGGCTACACCTTC.

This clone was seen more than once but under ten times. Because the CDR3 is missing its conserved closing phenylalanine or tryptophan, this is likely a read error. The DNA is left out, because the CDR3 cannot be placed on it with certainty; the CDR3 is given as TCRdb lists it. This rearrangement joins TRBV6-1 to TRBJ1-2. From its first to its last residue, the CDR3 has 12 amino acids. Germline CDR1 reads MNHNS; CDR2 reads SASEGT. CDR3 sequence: CASSEVSGTQGL.

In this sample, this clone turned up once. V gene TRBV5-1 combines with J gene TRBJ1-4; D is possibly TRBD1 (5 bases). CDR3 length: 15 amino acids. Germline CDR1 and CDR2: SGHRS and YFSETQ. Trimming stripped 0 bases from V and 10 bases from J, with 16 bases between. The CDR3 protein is CASSLEGREGGKLFF. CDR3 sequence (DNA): TGCGCCAGCAGCTTGGAGGGCAGGGAGGGAGGAAAACTGTTTTTT.

The CDR3 DNA follows: TGTGCCAGCAGTTACTCGAATGTCGGGGAGACCCAGTACTTC. As protein: CASSYSNVGETQYF. This chain links TRBV6-6 with TRBJ2-5; unclear D gene. CDR3 length: 14 residues. Germline assignment: CDR1 MNHNY and CDR2 SVGAGI (reference sequence). V was cut by 0 bases and J by 5 bases, with 10 bases left in between.

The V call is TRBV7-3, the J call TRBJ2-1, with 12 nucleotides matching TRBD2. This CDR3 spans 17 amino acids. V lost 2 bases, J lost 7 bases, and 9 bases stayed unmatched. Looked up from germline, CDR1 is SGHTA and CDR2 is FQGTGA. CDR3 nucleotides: TGTGCCAGCAGCTTACTCCTAGCGGGAGGGCCTGGGAATGAGCAGTTCTTC. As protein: CASSLLLAGGPGNEQFF.

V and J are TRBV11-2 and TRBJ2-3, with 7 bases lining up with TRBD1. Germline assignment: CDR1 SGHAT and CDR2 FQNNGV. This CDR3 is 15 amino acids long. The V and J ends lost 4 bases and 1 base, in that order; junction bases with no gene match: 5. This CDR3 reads CASSSTGVGTDTQYF. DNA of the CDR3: TGTGCCAGCAGCTCAACAGGGGTCGGCACAGATACGCAGTATTTT. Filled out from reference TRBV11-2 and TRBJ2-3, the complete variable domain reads EAGVAQSPRYKIIEKRQSVAFWCNPISGHATLYWYQQILGQGPKLLIQFQNNGVVDDSQLPKDRFSAERLKGVDSTLKIQPAKLEDSAVYLCASSSTGVGTDTQYFGPGTRLTVL.

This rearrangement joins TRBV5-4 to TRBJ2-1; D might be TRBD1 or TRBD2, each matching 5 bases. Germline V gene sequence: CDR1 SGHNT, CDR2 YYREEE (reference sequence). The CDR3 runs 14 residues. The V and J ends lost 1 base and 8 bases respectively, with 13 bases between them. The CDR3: CASSLRASRDEQFF. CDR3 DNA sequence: TGTGCCAGCAGCTTGAGGGCTAGCAGGGATGAGCAGTTCTTC.

The CDR3 sequence is CASNGPEQYF. CDR3 nucleotides: TGTGCCAGCAATGGACCCGAGCAGTACTTC. The chain couples TRBV2 to TRBJ2-7; D gene unclear. This CDR3 contains 10 residues. The V end was cut by 7 bases, the J end by 6 bases, with 7 bases between. CDR1 is SNHLY and CDR2 is FYNNEI in the germline V gene.

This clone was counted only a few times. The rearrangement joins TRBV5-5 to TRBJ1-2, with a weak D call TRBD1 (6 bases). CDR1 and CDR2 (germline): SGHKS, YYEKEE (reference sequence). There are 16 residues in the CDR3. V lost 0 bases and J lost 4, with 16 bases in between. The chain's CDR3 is CASSLAVRGGSYGYTF. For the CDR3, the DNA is TGTGCCAGCAGCTTGGCCGTCAGGGGAGGCTCCTATGGCTACACCTTC.

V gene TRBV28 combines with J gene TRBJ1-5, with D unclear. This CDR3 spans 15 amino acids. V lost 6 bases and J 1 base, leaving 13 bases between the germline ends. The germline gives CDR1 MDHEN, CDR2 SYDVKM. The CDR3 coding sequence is TGTGCCAGCAGGACCTACACGGAAAGCAATCAGCCCCAGCATTTT. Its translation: CASRTYTESNQPQHF.